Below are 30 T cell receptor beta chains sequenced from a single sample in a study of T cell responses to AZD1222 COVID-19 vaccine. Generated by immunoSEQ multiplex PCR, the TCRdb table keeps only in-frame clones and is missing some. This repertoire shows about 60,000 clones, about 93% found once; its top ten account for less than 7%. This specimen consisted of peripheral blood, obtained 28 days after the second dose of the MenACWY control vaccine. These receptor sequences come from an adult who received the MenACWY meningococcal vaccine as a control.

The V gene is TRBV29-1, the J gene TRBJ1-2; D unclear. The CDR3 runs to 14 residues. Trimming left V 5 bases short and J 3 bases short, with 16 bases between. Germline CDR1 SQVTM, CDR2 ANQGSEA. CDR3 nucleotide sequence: TGCAGCGTTTCCCATCGGACCGGGGACTATGGCTACACCTTC. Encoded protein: CSVSHRTGDYGYTF.

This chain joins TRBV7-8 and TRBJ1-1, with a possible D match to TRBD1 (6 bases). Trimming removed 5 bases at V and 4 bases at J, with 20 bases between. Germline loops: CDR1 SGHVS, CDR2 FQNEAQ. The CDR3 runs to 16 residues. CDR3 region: CASSTKSGTYSTEAFF. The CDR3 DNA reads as TGTGCCAGCAGCACGAAATCCGGGACATATAGCACTGAAGCTTTCTTT.

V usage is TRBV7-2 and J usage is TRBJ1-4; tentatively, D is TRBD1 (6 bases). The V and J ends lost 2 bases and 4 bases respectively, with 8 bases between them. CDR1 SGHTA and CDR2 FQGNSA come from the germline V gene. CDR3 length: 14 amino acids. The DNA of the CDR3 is TGTGCCAGCAGCTTAAGGGGGGTTAATGAAAAACTGTTTTTT. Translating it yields CASSLRGVNEKLFF.

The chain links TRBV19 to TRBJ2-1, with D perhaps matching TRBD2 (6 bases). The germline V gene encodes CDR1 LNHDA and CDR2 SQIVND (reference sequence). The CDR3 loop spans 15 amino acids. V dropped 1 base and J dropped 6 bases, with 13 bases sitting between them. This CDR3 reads CASSIAGVRANEQFF. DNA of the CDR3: TGTGCCAGTAGTATAGCGGGAGTTAGGGCCAATGAGCAGTTCTTC.

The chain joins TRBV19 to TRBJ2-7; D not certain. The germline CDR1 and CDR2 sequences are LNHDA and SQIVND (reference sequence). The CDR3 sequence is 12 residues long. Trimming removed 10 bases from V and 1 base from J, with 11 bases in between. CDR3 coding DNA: TGTGCCACCGCCCCCTCGTCCTACGAGCAGTACTTC. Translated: CATAPSSYEQYF.

The CDR3 DNA reads as TGTGCCAGCAGCCCAAGTGGGGGGCGGAACACTGAAGCTTTCTTT. Amino acids: CASSPSGGRNTEAFF. The V call is TRBV3-1 (or the pseudogene TRBV3-2), the J call TRBJ1-1; tentative D call: TRBD1 (6 bases). Germline values: CDR1 LGHDT, CDR2 YNNKEL (reference sequence). The CDR3 is made up of 15 amino acids. V was trimmed by 4 bases and J by 1 base, leaving 13 bases between them.

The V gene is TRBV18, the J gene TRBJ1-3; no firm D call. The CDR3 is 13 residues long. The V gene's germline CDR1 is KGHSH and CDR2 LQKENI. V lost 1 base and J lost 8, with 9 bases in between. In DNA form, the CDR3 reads TGTGCCAGCTCACCACGGGAGGGAGACACCATATATTTT. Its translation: CASSPREGDTIYF.

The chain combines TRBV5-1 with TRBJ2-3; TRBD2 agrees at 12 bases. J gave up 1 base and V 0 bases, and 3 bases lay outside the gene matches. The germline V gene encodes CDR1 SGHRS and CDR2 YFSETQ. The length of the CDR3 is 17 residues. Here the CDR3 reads CASSLGLAGAGTDTQYF. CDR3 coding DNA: TGCGCCAGCAGCTTGGGACTAGCGGGAGCGGGCACAGATACGCAGTATTTT.

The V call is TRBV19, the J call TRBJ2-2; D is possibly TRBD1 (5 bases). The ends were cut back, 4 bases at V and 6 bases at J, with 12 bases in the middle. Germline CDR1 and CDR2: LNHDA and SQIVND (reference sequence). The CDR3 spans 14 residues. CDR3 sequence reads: CASSTSAGSGELFF. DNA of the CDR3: TGTGCCAGTAGTACCAGCGCAGGGTCCGGGGAGCTGTTTTTT.

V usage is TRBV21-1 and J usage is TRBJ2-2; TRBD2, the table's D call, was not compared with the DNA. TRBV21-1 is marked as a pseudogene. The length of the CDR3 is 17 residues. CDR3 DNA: TGTGCCAGCAGCAAGAGGGGACTAGCGGGAACCACCGGGGAGCTGTTTTTT. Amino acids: CASSKRGLAGTTGELFF.

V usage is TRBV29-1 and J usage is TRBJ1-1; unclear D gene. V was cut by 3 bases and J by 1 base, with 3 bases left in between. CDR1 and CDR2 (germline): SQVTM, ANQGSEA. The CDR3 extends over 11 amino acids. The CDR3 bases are TGCAGCGTTGAGAAGAACACTGAAGCTTTCTTT. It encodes CSVEKNTEAFF.

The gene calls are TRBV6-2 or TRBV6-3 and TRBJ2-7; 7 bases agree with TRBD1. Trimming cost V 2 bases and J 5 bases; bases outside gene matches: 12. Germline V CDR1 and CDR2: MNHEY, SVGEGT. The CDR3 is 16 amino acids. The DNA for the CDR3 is TGTGCCAGCAGTTACACACCGACAGGGCTGCAGGACGAGCAGTACTTC. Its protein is CASSYTPTGLQDEQYF.

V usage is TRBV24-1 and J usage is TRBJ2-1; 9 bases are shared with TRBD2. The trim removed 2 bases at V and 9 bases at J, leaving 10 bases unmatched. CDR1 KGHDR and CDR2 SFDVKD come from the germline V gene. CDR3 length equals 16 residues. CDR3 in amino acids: CATSDSTSGRWGEQFF. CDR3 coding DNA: TGTGCCACCAGTGATTCGACTAGCGGTCGTTGGGGTGAGCAGTTCTTC.

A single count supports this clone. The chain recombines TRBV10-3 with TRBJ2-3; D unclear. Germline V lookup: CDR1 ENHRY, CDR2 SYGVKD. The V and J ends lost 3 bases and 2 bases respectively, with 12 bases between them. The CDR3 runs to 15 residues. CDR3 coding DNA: TGTGCCATCAGTGACTCGGCCACAACCACAGATACGCAGTATTTT. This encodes CAISDSATTTDTQYF.

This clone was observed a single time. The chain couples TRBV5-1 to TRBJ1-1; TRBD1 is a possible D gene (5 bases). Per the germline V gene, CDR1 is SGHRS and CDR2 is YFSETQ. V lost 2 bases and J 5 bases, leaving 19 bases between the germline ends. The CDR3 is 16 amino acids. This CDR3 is CASSFQGDLITTEAFF. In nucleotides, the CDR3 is TGCGCCAGCAGCTTCCAAGGGGACCTCATTACGACTGAAGCTTTCTTT.

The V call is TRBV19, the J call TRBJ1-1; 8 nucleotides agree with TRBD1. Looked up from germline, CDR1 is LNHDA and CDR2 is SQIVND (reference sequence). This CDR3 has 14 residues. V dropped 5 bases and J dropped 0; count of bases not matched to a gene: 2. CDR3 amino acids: CASSETGVNTEAFF. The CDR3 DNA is TGTGCCAGTAGTGAGACAGGGGTGAACACTGAAGCTTTCTTT. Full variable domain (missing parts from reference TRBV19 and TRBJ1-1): DGGITQSPKYLFRKEGQNVTLSCEQNLNHDAMYWYRQDPGQGLRLIYYSQIVNDFQKGDIAEGYSVSREKKESFPLTVTSAQKNPTAFYLCASSETGVNTEAFFGQGTRLTVV.

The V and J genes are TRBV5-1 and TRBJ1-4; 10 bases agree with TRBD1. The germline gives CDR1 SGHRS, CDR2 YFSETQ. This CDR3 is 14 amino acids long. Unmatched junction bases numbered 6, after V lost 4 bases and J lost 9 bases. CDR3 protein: CASSVGTGDQKLFF. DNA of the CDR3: TGCGCCAGCAGCGTGGGGACAGGGGATCAAAAACTGTTTTTT.

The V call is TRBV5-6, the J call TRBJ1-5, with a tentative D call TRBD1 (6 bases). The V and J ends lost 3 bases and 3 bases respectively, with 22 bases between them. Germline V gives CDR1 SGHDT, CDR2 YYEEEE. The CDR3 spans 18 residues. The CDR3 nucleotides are TGTGCCAGCAGCTCCACTCTTCTCGGGACATCTTACAATCAGCCCCAGCATTTT. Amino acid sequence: CASSSTLLGTSYNQPQHF.

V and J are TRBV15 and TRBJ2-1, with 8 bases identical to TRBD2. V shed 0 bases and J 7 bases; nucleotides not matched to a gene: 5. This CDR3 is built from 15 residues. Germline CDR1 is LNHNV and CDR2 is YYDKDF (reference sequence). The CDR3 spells CATSRDRGTRNEQFF. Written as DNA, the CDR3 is TGTGCCACCAGCAGAGACCGAGGGACTAGAAATGAGCAGTTCTTC.

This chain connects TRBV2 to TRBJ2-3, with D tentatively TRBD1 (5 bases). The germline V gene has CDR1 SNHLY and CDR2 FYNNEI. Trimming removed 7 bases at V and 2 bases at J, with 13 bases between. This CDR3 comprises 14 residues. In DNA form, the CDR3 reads TGTGCCAGCAACGCCCAGGGCTACACAGATACGCAGTATTTT. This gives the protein CASNAQGYTDTQYF.

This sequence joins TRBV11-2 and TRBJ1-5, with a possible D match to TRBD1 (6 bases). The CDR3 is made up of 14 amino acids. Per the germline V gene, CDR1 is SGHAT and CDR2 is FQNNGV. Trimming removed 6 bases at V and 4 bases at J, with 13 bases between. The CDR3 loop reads CASRKQGPNQPQHF. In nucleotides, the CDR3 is TGTGCCAGCAGAAAACAGGGACCAAATCAGCCCCAGCATTTT.

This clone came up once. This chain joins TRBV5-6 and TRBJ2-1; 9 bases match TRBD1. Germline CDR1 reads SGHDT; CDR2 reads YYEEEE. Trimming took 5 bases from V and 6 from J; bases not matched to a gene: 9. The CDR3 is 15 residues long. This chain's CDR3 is CASSPQGATFNEQFF. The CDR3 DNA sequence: TGTGCCAGCAGTCCACAGGGGGCCACCTTCAATGAGCAGTTCTTC. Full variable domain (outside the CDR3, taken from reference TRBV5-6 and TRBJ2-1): DAGVTQSPTHLIKTRGQQVTLRCSPKSGHDTVSWYQQALGQGPQFIFQYYEEEERQRGNFPDRFSGHQFPNYSSELNVNALLLGDSALYLCASSPQGATFNEQFFGPGTRLTVL.

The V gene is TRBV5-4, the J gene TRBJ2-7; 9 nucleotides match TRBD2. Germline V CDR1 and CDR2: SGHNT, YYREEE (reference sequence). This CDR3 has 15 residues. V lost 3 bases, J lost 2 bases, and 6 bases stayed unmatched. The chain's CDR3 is CASSSKREVPYEQYF. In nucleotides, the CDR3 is TGTGCCAGCAGCTCTAAGCGGGAGGTACCCTACGAGCAGTACTTC. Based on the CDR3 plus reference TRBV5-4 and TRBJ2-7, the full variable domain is ETGVTQSPTHLIKTRGQQVTLRCSSQSGHNTVSWYQQALGQGPQFIFQYYREEENGRGNFPPRFSGLQFPNYSSELNVNALELDDSALYLCASSSKREVPYEQYFGPGTRLTVT.

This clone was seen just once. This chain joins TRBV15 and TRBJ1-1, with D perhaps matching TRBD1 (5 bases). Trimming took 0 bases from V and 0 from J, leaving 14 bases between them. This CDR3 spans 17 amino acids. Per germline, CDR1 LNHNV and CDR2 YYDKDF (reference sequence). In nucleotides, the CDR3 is TGTGCCACCAGCAGAGATGCCGGGGCAGGGATGAACACTGAAGCTTTCTTT. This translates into CATSRDAGAGMNTEAFF.

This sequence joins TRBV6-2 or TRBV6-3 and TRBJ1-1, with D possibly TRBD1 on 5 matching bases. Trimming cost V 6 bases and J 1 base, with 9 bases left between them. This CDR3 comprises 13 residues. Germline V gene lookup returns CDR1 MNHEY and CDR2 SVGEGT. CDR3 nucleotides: TGTGCCAGCAGCCAGGGATCGAACACTGAAGCTTTCTTT. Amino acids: CASSQGSNTEAFF.

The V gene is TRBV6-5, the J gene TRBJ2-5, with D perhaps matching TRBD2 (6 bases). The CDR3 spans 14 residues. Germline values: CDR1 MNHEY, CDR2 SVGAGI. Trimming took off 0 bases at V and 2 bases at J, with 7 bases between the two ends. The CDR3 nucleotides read TGTGCCAGCAGTTACTCGGAGGGGCAAGAGACCCAGTACTTC. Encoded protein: CASSYSEGQETQYF.

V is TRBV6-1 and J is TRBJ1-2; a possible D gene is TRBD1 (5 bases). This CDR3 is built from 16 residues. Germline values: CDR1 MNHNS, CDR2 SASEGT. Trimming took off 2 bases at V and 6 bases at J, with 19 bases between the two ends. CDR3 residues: CASSEPGRTSTDGYTF. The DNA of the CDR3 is TGTGCCAGCAGTGAACCGGGACGGACCTCGACCGATGGCTACACCTTC.

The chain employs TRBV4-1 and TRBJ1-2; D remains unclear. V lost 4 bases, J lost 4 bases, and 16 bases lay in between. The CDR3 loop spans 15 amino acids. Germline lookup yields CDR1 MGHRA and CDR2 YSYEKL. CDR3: CASSLAVGPAYGYTF. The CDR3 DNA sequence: TGCGCCAGCAGCCTCGCGGTTGGGCCAGCCTATGGCTACACCTTC.

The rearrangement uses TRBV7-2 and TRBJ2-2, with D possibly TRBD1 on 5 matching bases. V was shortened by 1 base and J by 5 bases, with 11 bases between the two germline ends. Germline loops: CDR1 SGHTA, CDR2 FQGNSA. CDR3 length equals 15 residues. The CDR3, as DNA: TGTGCCAGCAGCTTAGTCAGGGCGTCGACCGGGGAGCTGTTTTTT. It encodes CASSLVRASTGELFF. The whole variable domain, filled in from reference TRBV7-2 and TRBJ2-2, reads GAGVSQSPSNKVTEKGKDVELRCDPISGHTALYWYRQSLGQGLEFLIYFQGNSAPDKSGLPSDRFSAERTGGSVSTLTIQRTQQEDSAVYLCASSLVRASTGELFFGEGSRLTVL.

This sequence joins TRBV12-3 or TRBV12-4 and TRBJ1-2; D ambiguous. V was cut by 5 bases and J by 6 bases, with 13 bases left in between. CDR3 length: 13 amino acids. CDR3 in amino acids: CASSLLGSHGYTF. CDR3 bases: TGTGCCAGCAGTCTACTCGGCTCTCATGGCTACACCTTC.